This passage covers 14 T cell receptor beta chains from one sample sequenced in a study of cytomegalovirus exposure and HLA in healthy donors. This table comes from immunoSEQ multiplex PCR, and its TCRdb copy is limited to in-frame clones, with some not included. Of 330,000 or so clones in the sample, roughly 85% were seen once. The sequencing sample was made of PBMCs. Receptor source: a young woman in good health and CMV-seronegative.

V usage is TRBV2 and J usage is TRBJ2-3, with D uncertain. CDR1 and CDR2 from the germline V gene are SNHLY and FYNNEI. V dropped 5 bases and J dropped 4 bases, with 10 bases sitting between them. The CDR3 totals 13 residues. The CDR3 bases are TGTGCCAGCAGTCTAGATTGGTCAGATACGCAGTATTTT. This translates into CASSLDWSDTQYF.

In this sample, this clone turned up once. CDR3 region: CASSRYTSGRYNEQFF. CDR3 in DNA: TGTGCCAGCTCACGATATACTAGCGGGAGGTACAATGAGCAGTTCTTC. The chain recombines TRBV18 with TRBJ2-1; 12 nucleotides align to TRBD2. CDR1 and CDR2 (germline): KGHSH, LQKENI. With 4 bases clipped from V and 4 bases from J, the junction kept 5 bases outside the gene matches. CDR3 size: 16 residues.

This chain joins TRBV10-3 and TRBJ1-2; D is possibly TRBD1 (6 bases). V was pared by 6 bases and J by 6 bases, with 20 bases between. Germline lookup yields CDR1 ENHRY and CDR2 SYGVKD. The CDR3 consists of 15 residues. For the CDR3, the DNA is TGTGCCATCAGCTCCCACAGGGAAGTTCTCGATGGCTACACCTTC. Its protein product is CAISSHREVLDGYTF.

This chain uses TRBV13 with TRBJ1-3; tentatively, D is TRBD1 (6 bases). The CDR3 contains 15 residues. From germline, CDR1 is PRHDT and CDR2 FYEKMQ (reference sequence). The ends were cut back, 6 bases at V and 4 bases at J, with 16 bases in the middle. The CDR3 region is CASRHAGANGNTIYF. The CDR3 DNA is TGTGCCAGCAGGCACGCGGGGGCGAACGGAAACACCATATATTTT.

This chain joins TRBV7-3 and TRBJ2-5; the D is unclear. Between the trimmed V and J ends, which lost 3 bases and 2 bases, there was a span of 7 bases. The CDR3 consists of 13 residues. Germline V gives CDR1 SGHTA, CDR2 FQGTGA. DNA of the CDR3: TGTGCCAGCAGCTTGAATAGACAAGAGACCCAGTACTTC. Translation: CASSLNRQETQYF.

CDR3 protein: CASSLDLADTQYF. The CDR3 coding sequence is TGTGCCAGCAGCTTAGATCTAGCAGATACGCAGTATTTT. This chain uses TRBV11-3 with TRBJ2-3; D ambiguous. CDR3 length: 13 residues. Germline-derived CDR1 and CDR2 are SGHNT and YENEEA. Trimming took off 0 bases at V and 4 bases at J, with 5 bases between the two ends. The entire variable domain, with the rest obtained from reference TRBV11-3 and TRBJ2-3, is as follows: EAGVVQSPRYKIIEKKQPVAFWCNPISGHNTLYWYLQNLGQGPELLIRYENEEAVDDSQLPKDRFSAERLKGVDSTLKIQPAELGDSAVYLCASSLDLADTQYFGPGTRLTVL.

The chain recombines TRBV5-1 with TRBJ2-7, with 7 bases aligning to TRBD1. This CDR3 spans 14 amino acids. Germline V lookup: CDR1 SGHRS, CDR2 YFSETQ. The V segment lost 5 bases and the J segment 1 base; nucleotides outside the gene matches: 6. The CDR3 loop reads CASRAGTDSYEQYF. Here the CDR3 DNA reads TGCGCCAGCAGGGCCGGGACAGATTCCTACGAGCAGTACTTC.

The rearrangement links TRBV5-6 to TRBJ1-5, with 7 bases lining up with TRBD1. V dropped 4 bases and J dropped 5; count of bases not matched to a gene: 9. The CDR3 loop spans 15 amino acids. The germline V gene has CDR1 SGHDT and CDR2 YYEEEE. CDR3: CASSLNRGQDQPQHF. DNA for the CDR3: TGTGCCAGCAGCCTCAACAGGGGCCAGGATCAGCCCCAGCATTTT.

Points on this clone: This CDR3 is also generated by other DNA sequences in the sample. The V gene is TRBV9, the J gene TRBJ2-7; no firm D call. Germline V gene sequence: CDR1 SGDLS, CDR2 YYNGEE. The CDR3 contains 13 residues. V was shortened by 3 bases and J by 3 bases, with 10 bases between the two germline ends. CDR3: CASSGGGSYEQYF. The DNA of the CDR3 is TGTGCCAGCAGCGGAGGTGGTAGCTACGAGCAGTACTTC.

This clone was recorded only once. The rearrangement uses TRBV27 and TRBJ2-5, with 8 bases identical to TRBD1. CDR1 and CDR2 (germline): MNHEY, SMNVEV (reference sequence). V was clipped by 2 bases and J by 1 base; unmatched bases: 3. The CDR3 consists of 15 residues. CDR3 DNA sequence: TGTGCCAGCAGTTTAGGGACAGGCCCCCAAGAGACCCAGTACTTC. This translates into CASSLGTGPQETQYF.

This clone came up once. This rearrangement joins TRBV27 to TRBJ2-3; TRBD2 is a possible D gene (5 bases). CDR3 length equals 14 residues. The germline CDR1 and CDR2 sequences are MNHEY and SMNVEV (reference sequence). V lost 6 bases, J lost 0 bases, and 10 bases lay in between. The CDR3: CASSLSGSTDTQYF. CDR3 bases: TGTGCCAGCAGCCTAAGCGGAAGCACAGATACGCAGTATTTT.

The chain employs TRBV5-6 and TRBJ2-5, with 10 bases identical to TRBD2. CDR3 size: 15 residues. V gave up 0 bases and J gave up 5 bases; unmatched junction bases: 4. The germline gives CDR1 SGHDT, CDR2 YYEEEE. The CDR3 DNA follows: TGTGCCAGCAGCTTGGCTAGCGGGAGCGGCGAGACCCAGTACTTC. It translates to CASSLASGSGETQYF.

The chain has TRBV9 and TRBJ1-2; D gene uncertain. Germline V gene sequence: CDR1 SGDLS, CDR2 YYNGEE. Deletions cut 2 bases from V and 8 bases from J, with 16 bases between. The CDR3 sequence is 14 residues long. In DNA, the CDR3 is TGTGCCAGCAGCGTGACGTCCGGATCGGAGGGCTACACCTTC. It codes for CASSVTSGSEGYTF.

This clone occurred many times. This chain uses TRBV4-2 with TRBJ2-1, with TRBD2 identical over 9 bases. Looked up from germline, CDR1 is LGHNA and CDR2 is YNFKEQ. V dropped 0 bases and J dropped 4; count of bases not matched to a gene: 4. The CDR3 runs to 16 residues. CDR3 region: CASSQDATSGYNEQFF. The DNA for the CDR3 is TGTGCCAGCAGCCAAGACGCGACTAGCGGTTACAATGAGCAGTTCTTC.